These 20 T cell receptor beta chains originate from one sample sequenced in a study of T cells after posttransplantation cyclophosphamide (dated by TCRdb to the mid-2010s). Libraries were built with the immunoSEQ multiplex PCR assay. Drawn from immuneACCESS, this table holds only the in-frame rearrangements with V and J called that TCRdb kept. Clones are partly lost; checked studies trace under half to an unresolved V gene and leave the rest unexplained. The sample table holds about 6,900 clones, of which about 98% were seen once. Together, the top ten hold approximately 0.46% of the sample. What was sequenced was naive CD8+ T cells sorted from PBMCs. These receptors were taken from a woman in her twenties or thirties in good health and a related stem cell transplant donor.

The chain employs TRBV4-3 and TRBJ1-1, with 9 bases lining up with TRBD1. The V gene end was trimmed by 1 base and the J gene end by 4 bases; junction bases not matched to a gene: 7. CDR1 is LGHNA and CDR2 is YSLEER in the germline V gene. The CDR3 consists of 16 residues. The CDR3 sequence: CASSQARDRALTEAFF. The DNA for the CDR3 is TGCGCCAGCAGCCAAGCCCGGGACAGGGCCCTCACTGAAGCTTTCTTT.

This clone was picked up one time. The genes are TRBV5-6 and TRBJ1-4, with 8 bases that match TRBD1. CDR1 is SGHDT, CDR2 YYEEEE, per germline. J lost 3 bases, V lost 4 bases, and 5 bases had no gene match. The CDR3 covers 15 residues. The CDR3 DNA reads TGTGCCAGCAGCAAAGGACAGGGTCCTAATGAAAAACTGTTTTTT. It codes for CASSKGQGPNEKLFF.

This clone was found once. The chain uses TRBV30 and TRBJ2-7; D is ambiguous. Germline lookup yields CDR1 GTSNPN and CDR2 SVGIG (reference sequence). This CDR3 contains 11 residues. Trimming stripped 2 bases from V and 3 bases from J, with 5 bases between. The CDR3: CAWSISYEQYF. CDR3 bases: TGTGCCTGGAGTATCAGCTACGAGCAGTACTTC.

The V gene is TRBV29-1, the J gene TRBJ1-1; D is unclear. Germline V gene sequence: CDR1 SQVTM, CDR2 ANQGSEA. Deletions cut 4 bases from V and 4 bases from J, with 13 bases between. This CDR3 comprises 13 residues. The CDR3 coding sequence is TGCAGCGTTGTTGAGGGTAGTAGCACTGAAGCTTTCTTT. Amino acid sequence: CSVVEGSSTEAFF. The full variable domain, rest sourced from reference TRBV29-1 and TRBJ1-1, is SAVISQKPSRDICQRGTSLTIQCQVDSQVTMMFWYRQQPGQSLTLIATANQGSEATYESGFVIDKFPISRPNLTFSTLTVSNMSPEDSSIYLCSVVEGSSTEAFFGQGTRLTVV.

J is TRBJ2-3 and V is TRBV4-2; 9 nucleotides agree with TRBD2. The ends lost 0 bases at V and 2 bases at J; junction bases unmatched: 6. CDR1 and CDR2 (germline): LGHNA, YNFKEQ. This CDR3 is 17 amino acids long. The CDR3 reads CASSQEDSGGATDTQYF. In DNA form, the CDR3 reads TGTGCCAGCAGCCAAGAGGATAGCGGGGGAGCCACAGATACGCAGTATTTT.

The chain carries TRBV7-9 and TRBJ1-1; tentatively, D is TRBD1 (5 bases). Germline V gene lookup returns CDR1 SEHNR and CDR2 FQNEAQ (reference sequence). CDR3 length: 14 amino acids. V was trimmed by 6 bases and J by 2 bases, leaving 13 bases between them. The CDR3 spells CASRFRDFNTEAFF. DNA of the CDR3: TGTGCCAGCAGGTTCCGGGACTTCAACACTGAAGCTTTCTTT.

The chain is built from TRBV15 and TRBJ2-7, with D perhaps TRBD1 (6 bases). Trimming removed 5 bases at V and 3 bases at J, with 8 bases between. The germline V gene encodes CDR1 LNHNV and CDR2 YYDKDF (reference sequence). The CDR3 length is 12 residues. The CDR3 sequence: CATSSGHYEQYF. CDR3 bases: TGTGCCACCAGCTCGGGACACTACGAGCAGTACTTC.

The chain uses TRBV27 and TRBJ2-2, with D unresolved. The V end was cut by 3 bases, the J end by 6 bases, with 8 bases between. The CDR3 spans 13 residues. Per germline, CDR1 MNHEY and CDR2 SMNVEV (reference sequence). The DNA of the CDR3 is TGTGCCAGCAGTTTTCATCGGGCCGGGGAGCTGTTTTTT. Its protein is CASSFHRAGELFF.

The V and J genes are TRBV4-1 and TRBJ2-7; 9 bases match TRBD1. This CDR3 has 15 amino acids. J lost 3 bases, V lost 3 bases, and 6 bases had no gene match. In germline, CDR1 is MGHRA, CDR2 YSYEKL. The CDR3 protein is CASSHPGQGRYEQYF. The CDR3 DNA sequence: TGCGCCAGCAGCCATCCGGGACAGGGCCGCTACGAGCAGTACTTC.

The rearrangement uses TRBV7-8 and TRBJ1-2, with a possible D match to TRBD1 (5 bases). The CDR3 extends over 16 amino acids. Trimming cost V 3 bases and J 0 bases, with 14 bases left between them. Germline CDR1 is SGHVS and CDR2 is FQNEAQ. This chain's CDR3 is CASSLSGTSTNYGYTF. The CDR3 nucleotides read TGTGCCAGCAGCTTGAGCGGGACGAGTACTAACTATGGCTACACCTTC.

V gene TRBV4-3 combines with J gene TRBJ1-5, with D uncertain. V was pared by 0 bases and J by 5 bases, with 8 bases between. The V gene's germline CDR1 is LGHNA and CDR2 YSLEER. The CDR3 has 14 residues. CDR3 DNA sequence: TGCGCCAGCAGCCAAGATCTTACTCATCAGCCCCAGCATTTT. The encoded protein is CASSQDLTHQPQHF.

The rearrangement uses TRBV7-6 and TRBJ2-5, with D possibly TRBD2 on 6 matching bases. The V and J ends lost 5 bases and 4 bases respectively, with 20 bases between them. Germline-derived CDR1 and CDR2 are SGHVS and FNYEAQ. CDR3 length: 16 amino acids. The CDR3 here is CASSSTSSGVGETQYF. CDR3 DNA sequence: TGTGCCAGCAGCAGCACTAGCTCGGGAGTCGGAGAGACCCAGTACTTC.

The V gene is TRBV7-6, the J gene TRBJ2-2, with D uncertain. Germline CDR1 and CDR2: SGHVS and FNYEAQ. The CDR3 extends over 13 amino acids. V lost 6 bases to trimming and J lost 6 bases, with 11 bases between them. The CDR3 DNA follows: TGTGCCAGCAGGCCCGACTTGGCCGGGGAGCTGTTTTTT. This encodes CASRPDLAGELFF.

This clone was counted a single time. The V and J genes are TRBV9 and TRBJ2-5, with D possibly being TRBD2 (5 bases). The CDR3 length is 15 residues. CDR1 is SGDLS, CDR2 YYNGEE, per germline. V gave up 3 bases and J gave up 1 base, with 13 bases separating them. Written as DNA, the CDR3 is TGTGCCAGCAGCGGAGAGGGAACGGTCCAAGAGACCCAGTACTTC. Encoded protein: CASSGEGTVQETQYF.

The V and J genes are TRBV6-5 and TRBJ1-1; no clear D gene. CDR1 is MNHEY and CDR2 is SVGAGI in the germline V gene. Between the trimmed V and J ends, which lost 0 bases and 1 base, there was a span of 9 bases. CDR3 length: 15 amino acids. Here the CDR3 reads CASSYSPGTNTEAFF. The CDR3 DNA is TGTGCCAGCAGTTACTCGCCAGGTACGAACACTGAAGCTTTCTTT.

The rearrangement uses TRBV27 and TRBJ1-2, with D hard to call. Germline values: CDR1 MNHEY, CDR2 SMNVEV (reference sequence). The V gene lost 6 bases and the J gene lost 6 bases, with 14 bases spanning the gap. The CDR3 sequence is 13 residues long. The CDR3 loop reads CASSRDTQNGYTF. CDR3 sequence (DNA): TGTGCCAGCAGCCGCGACACACAGAATGGCTACACCTTC.

The chain employs TRBV11-3 and TRBJ2-5; TRBD2 matches 13 bases. Losses at the gene ends were 5 bases for V and 0 bases for J; bases not matched to a gene: 6. The CDR3 extends over 17 amino acids. Germline-derived CDR1 and CDR2 are SGHNT and YENEEA. CDR3 amino acids: CASSNWTSGGDQETQYF. CDR3 DNA sequence: TGTGCCAGCAGCAACTGGACTAGCGGGGGAGACCAAGAGACCCAGTACTTC.

The V gene is TRBV29-1, the J gene TRBJ2-1, with TRBD2 matching over 14 bases. V lost 6 bases to trimming and J lost 0 bases; unmatched junction nucleotides: 7. This CDR3 is built from 17 residues. Germline V lookup: CDR1 SQVTM, CDR2 ANQGSEA. CDR3 sequence (DNA): TGCAGCGTCTCCGGGACTAGCGGGGGACTCTCCTACAATGAGCAGTTCTTC. It is translated as CSVSGTSGGLSYNEQFF.

The rearrangement links TRBV11-2 to TRBJ1-2; tentatively, D is TRBD1 (6 bases). The ends were cut back, 5 bases at V and 0 bases at J, with 25 bases in the middle. Germline V lookup: CDR1 SGHAT, CDR2 FQNNGV. This CDR3 is built from 19 residues. CDR3 sequence: CASSQTYTGYNRPNYGYTF. For the CDR3, the DNA is TGTGCCAGCAGCCAAACCTACACAGGGTACAACCGCCCTAACTATGGCTACACCTTC.

The chain is built from TRBV19 and TRBJ1-2, with 8 bases lining up with TRBD1. CDR1 is LNHDA and CDR2 is SQIVND in the germline V gene (reference sequence). There are 14 residues in the CDR3. The trim removed 3 bases at V and 7 bases at J, leaving 7 bases unmatched. The CDR3 sequence is CASSIPGGWSGYTF. DNA of the CDR3: TGTGCCAGTAGTATTCCAGGGGGCTGGTCTGGCTACACCTTC.